This TCR beta chain was observed in a study of blood T cell repertoires in COVID-19. The V and J ends lost 5 bases and 3 bases, in that order; junction bases with no gene match: 8. This CDR3 has 15 residues. Germline CDR1 is MNHEY and CDR2 is SMNVEV (reference sequence). Profiled with immunoSEQ multiplex PCR; TCRdb holds only in-frame clones, not every one. The profile shows over 100,000 clones, approximately 84% of them singletons. The sequenced material came from peripheral blood. This receptor was obtained from a man aged 35 to 55 with active or convalescent COVID-19. The chain has TRBV27 and TRBJ2-7, with 9 positions matching TRBD1. Here the CDR3 reads CASSPRTGAYYEQYF. Here the CDR3 DNA reads TGTGCCAGCAGTCCGCGGACAGGGGCCTACTACGAGCAGTACTTC.